This T cell receptor (beta chain) is drawn from a study of Ad26.COV2.S vaccination and SARS-CoV-2 variants. Findings and limits, study-wide: After vaccination, reports described spike-specific CD8+ and CD4+ T cell responses as showing substantial breadth. Measurements of TCR breadth and depth may have given underestimates of the total T cell responses.

There are 13 residues in the CDR3. V lost 5 bases to trimming and J lost 8 bases, with 15 bases between them. Germline values: CDR1 PRHDT, CDR2 FYEKMQ (reference sequence). The sample's treatment: roughly 18 received Ad26.COV2.S at low or high dose, single or two shots; roughly five received placebo; per-sample allocation not given. It was on day 63 after the first vaccine or placebo injection that samples were taken. In Boston, the donor was an adult between 18-55 years of age. With regard to this clone: Its antigen is undetermined.

Generated by immunoSEQ multiplex PCR, the TCRdb table keeps only in-frame clones and is missing some. This table has over 300,000 clones, about 83% appearing once. The origin of this receptor is a person aged 18 to 59 who received the Ad26.COV2.S COVID-19 vaccine or a placebo. This chain uses TRBV13 with TRBJ1-1; D is possibly TRBD1 (5 bases). The sequences come from peripheral blood, collected in a trial of Ad26.COV2.S vaccine versus placebo. CDR3 region: CASSTGETDEAFF. The CDR3 region has the DNA TGTGCCAGCAGCACAGGAGAAACCGACGAAGCTTTCTTT. The variable domain in full, completed from reference TRBV13 and TRBJ1-1, reads AAGVIQSPRHLIKEKRETATLKCYPIPRHDTVYWYQQGPGQDPQFLISFYEKMQSDKGSIPDRFSAQQFSDYHSELNMSSLELGDSALYFCASSTGETDEAFFGQGTRLTVV.